Listed below are T cell receptor beta chains from one sample, sequenced in a study of cytomegalovirus exposure and HLA in healthy donors. Produced via immunoSEQ multiplex PCR; TCRdb's table is partial and in-frame only. This repertoire includes 100,000 to 150,000 clones. Sequences were obtained from PBMCs. The source of these receptors is a man between 18 and 29 years old in good health and CMV-seronegative. Each CDR3 is given with its conserved first and last residue.

v_gene: TRBV5-1; j_gene: TRBJ2-3; CDR3aa: CASSLPLASGAPDTQYF
v_gene: TRBV10-3; j_gene: TRBJ2-7; CDR3aa: CAISEDSGIGEQYF
v_gene: TRBV5-1; j_gene: TRBJ2-1; CDR3aa: CASSTSGSGYNEQFF
v_gene: TRBV2; j_gene: TRBJ2-7; CDR3aa: CASTESGRAYEQYF
v_gene: TRBV19; j_gene: TRBJ2-7; CDR3aa: CASSLGTGMIYEQYF
v_gene: TRBV11-2; j_gene: TRBJ1-1; CDR3aa: CVSSFYAGEAFF
v_gene: TRBV19; j_gene: TRBJ2-1; CDR3aa: CASSPRRSSYNEQFF
v_gene: TRBV5-4; j_gene: TRBJ2-1; CDR3aa: CASSSGSSYNEQFF
v_gene: TRBV5-1; j_gene: TRBJ1-2; CDR3aa: CASSLAGGEDGYTF
v_gene: TRBV4-1; j_gene: TRBJ1-1; CDR3aa: CASSPRQGAGTEAFF
v_gene: TRBV7-2; j_gene: TRBJ2-1; CDR3aa: CASSLVGSGSYNEQFF
v_gene: TRBV6-5; j_gene: TRBJ2-3; CDR3aa: CASRRGNTQYF
v_gene: TRBV18; j_gene: TRBJ2-7; CDR3aa: CASSPLGGEQYF
v_gene: TRBV6-6; j_gene: TRBJ2-7; CDR3aa: CASRGQETGYPYEQYF
v_gene: TRBV5-1; j_gene: TRBJ1-1; CDR3aa: CASSATGFGNTEAFF
v_gene: TRBV28; j_gene: TRBJ2-7; CDR3aa: CASSPQLPYEQYF
v_gene: TRBV5-1; j_gene: TRBJ2-2; CDR3aa: CASSLERGRLTGELFF
v_gene: TRBV30; j_gene: TRBJ1-5; CDR3aa: CAWRPPRIRSDNQPQHF
v_gene: TRBV5-1; j_gene: TRBJ2-1; CDR3aa: CASSLKALAGYNEQFF
v_gene: TRBV5-1; j_gene: TRBJ2-5; CDR3aa: CASSFSGGAQETQYF
v_gene: TRBV29-1; j_gene: TRBJ2-7; CDR3aa: CSVVASVAWYEQYF
v_gene: TRBV29-1; j_gene: TRBJ2-2; CDR3aa: CSVCRGPPAGELFF
v_gene: TRBV6-1; j_gene: TRBJ2-7; CDR3aa: CASTGTGLNEQYF
v_gene: TRBV18; j_gene: TRBJ2-7; CDR3aa: CASSPVGTTYEQYF
v_gene: TRBV30; j_gene: TRBJ1-2; CDR3aa: CAWSGRGYGYTF
v_gene: TRBV10-3; j_gene: TRBJ1-5; CDR3aa: CAISPTDYSNQPQHF
v_gene: TRBV25-1; j_gene: TRBJ2-2; CDR3aa: CASTQGLANTGELFF
v_gene: TRBV13; j_gene: TRBJ2-5; CDR3aa: CASSLGLAGGGETQYF
v_gene: TRBV28; j_gene: TRBJ1-5; CDR3aa: CASTLLRGGVNQPQHF
v_gene: TRBV6-5; j_gene: TRBJ2-2; CDR3aa: CASSYLTGGGELFF
v_gene: TRBV4-1; j_gene: TRBJ1-1; CDR3aa: CASSQEWGTGNTEAFF
v_gene: TRBV28; j_gene: TRBJ2-3; CDR3aa: CASDETGTRTDTQYF
v_gene: TRBV6-5; j_gene: TRBJ2-3; CDR3aa: CASSYSSGVSTDTQYF
v_gene: TRBV9; j_gene: TRBJ2-3; CDR3aa: CASSDGGVVDTQYF
v_gene: TRBV9; j_gene: TRBJ1-2; CDR3aa: CASTWGQEQLYGYTF
v_gene: TRBV2; j_gene: TRBJ2-6; CDR3aa: CASSARQGTGAISGANVLTF
v_gene: TRBV7-9; j_gene: TRBJ1-2; CDR3aa: CASSLAGYRDLDGYTF
v_gene: TRBV7-9; j_gene: TRBJ2-7; CDR3aa: CASSARSGGSYEQYF
v_gene: TRBV18; j_gene: TRBJ2-5; CDR3aa: CASSTAGGQETQYF
v_gene: TRBV15; j_gene: TRBJ2-5; CDR3aa: CATSREATGIIETQYF
v_gene: TRBV7-9; j_gene: TRBJ2-5; CDR3aa: CASSRGGGKFQETQYF
v_gene: TRBV18; j_gene: TRBJ2-7; CDR3aa: CASSPQVYAGLDEQYF
v_gene: TRBV30; j_gene: TRBJ2-3; CDR3aa: CAWSVRTSGFGSDTQYF
v_gene: TRBV25-1; j_gene: TRBJ1-2; CDR3aa: CASSESGRGYGYTF
v_gene: TRBV30; j_gene: TRBJ1-1; CDR3aa: CAWGSRGWNTEAFF
v_gene: TRBV5-1; j_gene: TRBJ2-7; CDR3aa: CASSLALDRGYEQYF
v_gene: TRBV5-8; j_gene: TRBJ1-5; CDR3aa: CATRGSNQPQHF